This TCR beta chain was identified in a study of identifying expanded T cells in peripheral blood. Study-wide results and caveats: Differentially abundant clones: roughly 1.2 between replicates, roughly 16 at around 2 weeks, 19 to 20 at four. Clone count variance between roughly 2-week samples rose with total template count.

Points on this clone: The target antigen is unknown.

Collection occurred without any documented infections or immune events in donors. V lost 2 bases and J lost 1; bases outside the gene matches: 20. Per germline, CDR1 KGHSH and CDR2 LQKENI. The CDR3 contains 22 residues. TCRdb's table, derived via immunoSEQ multiplex PCR, lists solely in-frame clones and lacks some. Of about 82,000 clones listed, approximately 90% are singletons. The sequencing sample was made of blood. The gene calls are TRBV18 and TRBJ2-5, with 12 bases lining up with TRBD2. The clonotype was recovered from a person aged 18-70 years in good health. CDR3 in amino acids: CASSPVSGYGPTSGGPQETQYF. The CDR3 DNA follows: TGTGCCAGCTCACCAGTTTCAGGTTATGGCCCTACTAGCGGGGGGCCCCAAGAGACCCAGTACTTC. The full variable domain, in which reference TRBV18 and TRBJ2-5 provide the parts outside the CDR3, is NAGVMQNPRHLVRRRGQEARLRCSPMKGHSHVYWYRQLPEEGLKFMVYLQKENIIDESGMPKERFSAEFPKEGPSILRIQQVVRGDSAAYFCASSPVSGYGPTSGGPQETQYFGPGTRLLVL.